The rows below give T cell receptor beta chains drawn from one sample of a study of blood T cell repertoires in COVID-19. Data came from immunoSEQ multiplex PCR; TCRdb stores just in-frame clones and leaves some out. The sample shows about 130,000 clones, 81% of them seen only once. The material sequenced was peripheral blood. Receptors were obtained from a man aged 25-45 years with COVID-19, enrolled during active disease. Each CDR3 is given with its conserved first and last residue. Fields, in order: V gene, D gene, clone size, J gene, CDR3 protein, CDR3 DNA. The D gene is left open where the match is weak. The size of a clone is reported for some rows only, either as once, few or many, or as a class for expanded clones.

TRBV27	.	.	TRBJ2-7	CASSLMVGQKLYEQYF	TGTGCCAGCAGTTTAATGGTGGGGCAGAAACTCTACGAGCAGTACTTC
TRBV28	.	.	TRBJ1-4	CASSSPGPTNEKLFF	TGTGCCAGCAGTTCCCCAGGGCCAACTAATGAAAAACTGTTTTTT
TRBV7-9	.	.	TRBJ1-3	CASSPLGGSGNTIYF	TGTGCCAGCAGCCCCCTTGGAGGGTCTGGAAACACCATATATTTT
TRBV27	.	.	TRBJ1-4	CASSRTRGGEKLFF	TGTGCCAGCAGTAGGACACGCGGGGGTGAAAAACTGTTTTTT
TRBV19	.	.	TRBJ1-4	CASSKGRIANEKLFF	TGTGCCAGTAGTAAAGGCAGGATTGCTAATGAAAAACTGTTTTTT
TRBV29-1	.	.	TRBJ1-1	CSVEGGDTAFTEAFF	TGCAGCGTTGAAGGTGGGGACACCGCCTTCACTGAAGCTTTCTTT
TRBV5-1	.	few	TRBJ2-1	CASSHTLPVRDPNEQFF	TGCGCCAGCAGCCACACGCTACCGGTGCGGGATCCCAATGAGCAGTTCTTC
TRBV7-9	.	.	TRBJ2-5	CASSLGTALQETQYF	TGTGCCAGCAGCTTAGGCACAGCACTTCAAGAGACCCAGTACTTC
TRBV24-1	TRBD2	.	TRBJ2-1	CATSDGETSGGLNEQFF	TGTGCCACCAGTGATGGCGAAACTAGCGGAGGATTGAATGAGCAGTTCTTC
TRBV12-5	TRBD2	.	TRBJ2-1	CAIPIPGTTYNEQFF	TGTGCTATACCTATCCCGGGGACTACCTACAATGAGCAGTTCTTC
TRBV25-1	.	once	TRBJ2-5	CASSERYQETQYF	TGTGCCAGCAGTGAACGGTACCAAGAGACCCAGTACTTC